This T cell receptor beta chain appears in the sequencing data of a study of blood T cell repertoires in COVID-19 (dated by TCRdb to about 2020). About the study as a whole: Collaborator samples came from the United States, Italy and Spain and covered acute and convalescent phases of COVID-19. Sample metadata almost always included a de-identified subject ID, COVID-19 status, age in years and sex. The material from the prospective study consisted of cDNA or gDNA derived from T cells, B-cell-depleted T cells, or PBMCs. Samples were obtained from the ongoing ImmuneRACE study (first 160 participants) and from 950 to 1,500 subjects provided by 6 global collaborators. Where HLA class I and class II types were available, the types were taken from metadata supplied by the sample provider, not from assay-based typing. The repertoires were released in a freely available public database intended as a resource for research on the immune response to SARS-CoV-2. Deeply sampled blood TCRbeta repertoires from subjects exposed to, actively infected with, or recovered from COVID-19 were included in the dataset. The paper's findings and limits, for the study overall: Clinical and demographic metadata were provided uncurated, with the amount varying by source and participant.

With regard to this clone: The clone's antigen remains unknown. Per-base quality was not reported, and no clone a single base away is much larger than it.

The immunoSEQ Assay, a bias-controlled multiplex PCR, was used to amplify TCRbeta CDR3 regions from genomic DNA. The published analysis was carried out like this. Nucleated cell counts per sample were estimated from amplification of reference gene primers within the assay. Sequence reads were collapsed and filtered to measure the absolute abundance of every unique TCRbeta CDR3 rearrangement. For each sample, productive Simpson clonality was calculated by taking the square root of Simpson's diversity index across productive rearrangements. TCRdb's version of the immuneACCESS table is confined to in-frame rearrangements and falls short of the full clone set. An unresolved V gene accounts for under half of the shortfall where checked; the remainder is of unknown origin. For V, J and clone size, that table is used; D and trimming come from the DNA. This sample holds 150,000 to 200,000 clones; 80% to 85% were observed only once. About 14% of the sample comes from the top ten.

The CDR3 measures 16 amino acids from cysteine to phenylalanine. Of the read, only the CDR3 DNA is kept; its 48 bases are in frame from base 1. CDR1 MDHEN and CDR2 SYDVKM were looked up in the germline V gene. The V end gives up 3 bases and the J end 5 bases, leaving 11 bases in the junction not matched to a gene. One collaborating source in Seattle enrolled patients during active infection and followed them longitudinally through the course of disease. Collaborating institutions collected whole blood in K2EDTA tubes following their own protocols. For TCRbeta analysis, collaborators shipped samples in one of three forms: frozen whole blood, isolated PBMCs, or DNA extracted from either of those sample types.

Sequencing was done on a sample of peripheral blood. This clonotype originated in a woman aged 70 to 79 with COVID-19, enrolled during active disease. The rearrangement joined TRBV28 to TRBJ2-3; TRBD2 fits 7 bases in the junction. The nucleotides read TGTGCCAGCAGTTTCCCGTCGGCGGGAGAGCAAGATACGCAGTATTTT. Protein translation: CASSFPSAGEQDTQYF.